The clone carrying this TCR beta chain is a singleton in its sample. Antigen specificity is unknown. The germline gives CDR1 LNHNV, CDR2 YYDKDF (reference sequence). The V and J ends lost 3 bases and 4 bases respectively, with 10 bases between them. The CDR3 is 14 residues long. The source of the sample is a study of STAT5B mutations in CD4+ large granular lymphocyte leukemia. About the research overall: The CDR3 'QG' motif was associated with a particular HLA allele among healthy donors.

Data came from immunoSEQ multiplex PCR; TCRdb stores just in-frame clones and leaves some out. The profile shows tens of thousands of clones, roughly 81% of them singletons. The study, taken as a whole, reports: 8/27 top patient clones versus 2/35 control clones were TRBV06-family.

Sequencing was carried out using CD4+ T cells from blood buffy coats. The rearrangement joins TRBV15 to TRBJ2-4; D possibly corresponds to TRBD1 (5 bases). This clonotype was sampled from a human donor in good health. CDR3 loop: CATSRTDLKNIQYF. The CDR3 bases are TGTGCCACCAGCAGGACAGACCTAAAAAACATTCAGTACTTC.